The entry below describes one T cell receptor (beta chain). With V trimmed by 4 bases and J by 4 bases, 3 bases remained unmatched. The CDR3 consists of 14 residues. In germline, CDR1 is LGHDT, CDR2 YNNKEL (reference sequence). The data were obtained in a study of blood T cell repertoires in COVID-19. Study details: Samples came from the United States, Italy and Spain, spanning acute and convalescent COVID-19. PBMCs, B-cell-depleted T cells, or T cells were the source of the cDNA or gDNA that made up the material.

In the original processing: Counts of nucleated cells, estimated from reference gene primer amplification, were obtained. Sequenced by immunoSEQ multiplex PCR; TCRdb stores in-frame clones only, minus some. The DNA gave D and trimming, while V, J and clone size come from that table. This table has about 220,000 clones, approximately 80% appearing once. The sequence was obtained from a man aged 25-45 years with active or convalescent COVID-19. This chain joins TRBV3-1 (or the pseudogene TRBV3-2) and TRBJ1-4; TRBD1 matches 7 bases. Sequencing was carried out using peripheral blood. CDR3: CASSPGGNNEKLFF. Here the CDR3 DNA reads TGTGCCAGCAGCCCAGGGGGGAATAATGAAAAACTGTTTTTT.